The T cell receptor beta chain under discussion was sequenced for a study of cytomegalovirus exposure and HLA in healthy donors. Study details: Among about 380 genotyped donors, approximately 80% fell in the Caucasian-associated ancestry cluster. Study-level points and caveats: Indistinguishable V segments, including TRBV6-2 and TRBV6-3, were excluded. The study labeled under 200 TCR beta chains cytomegalovirus-associated. Later analysis placed DRB1 highest and HLA-C lowest in TCR association rates, which differed by HLA locus.

CDR1 is MDHEN and CDR2 is SYDVKM in the germline V gene. The CDR3 spans 14 residues. The germline V and J ends were trimmed by 2 bases and 2 bases, with 10 bases remaining between them. The PCR used 60 Vbeta and 13 Jbeta primers. Clones were read by immunoSEQ multiplex PCR, and TCRdb kept only the in-frame ones, dropping some. This repertoire shows about 180,000 clones, about three quarters found once; its top ten account for approximately 2.3%. To note about this clone: Its antigen is still unknown.

This receptor was taken from a female donor in good health and CMV-seronegative. V and J are TRBV28 and TRBJ2-7, with TRBD2 as a possible D gene (6 bases). Sequencing input: PBMCs. CDR3: CASSLEGLPYEQYF. The CDR3 region has the DNA TGTGCCAGCAGTTTAGAGGGACTCCCCTACGAGCAGTACTTC.